These 21 T cell receptor beta chains were all obtained from the same sample, sequenced in a study of Ad26.COV2.S vaccination and SARS-CoV-2 variants. Using immunoSEQ multiplex PCR, the repertoire was profiled, and TCRdb retains in-frame clones only, with some absent. The sample has approximately 340,000 clones, roughly 85% seen once. The sample's treatment: roughly 18 received Ad26.COV2.S at low or high dose, single or two shots; 5 received placebo; per-sample allocation not given. Sampling was performed 63 days after the first vaccine or placebo injection. This material consisted of peripheral blood, taken in a trial of Ad26.COV2.S vaccine versus placebo. The receptors here all came from a person aged 18-60 years who received the Ad26.COV2.S COVID-19 vaccine or a placebo.

This chain joins TRBV6-4 and TRBJ1-1; D is uncertain. The CDR3 extends over 13 amino acids. Trimming took 0 bases from V and 7 from J, leaving 9 bases between them. The V gene's germline CDR1 is MRHNA and CDR2 SNTAGT. The CDR3 bases are TGTGCCAGCAGTGACTCGCGATCCCTTGAAGCTTTCTTT. This sequence encodes CASSDSRSLEAFF.

There are a few counts of this clone. The genes are TRBV27 and TRBJ1-2, with 9 bases aligning to TRBD1. Trimming cost V 6 bases and J 4 bases; bases outside gene matches: 6. The CDR3 spans 14 residues. CDR1 is MNHEY and CDR2 is SMNVEV in the germline V gene (reference sequence). The CDR3 DNA is TGTGCCAGCAGCACCGGGACAGGGCCCTATGGCTACACCTTC. Protein sequence: CASSTGTGPYGYTF.

V gene TRBV11-2 combines with J gene TRBJ2-1; perhaps TRBD2 as D (6 bases). Germline-derived CDR1 and CDR2 are SGHAT and FQNNGV. Trimming stripped 2 bases from V and 5 bases from J, with 13 bases between. This CDR3 is built from 15 residues. CDR3 in amino acids: CASSLQRAGDNEQFF. The DNA for the CDR3 is TGTGCCAGCAGCTTACAGCGGGCTGGGGACAATGAGCAGTTCTTC.

The table lists this clone with a few counts. V and J are TRBV7-8 and TRBJ2-1; D is undetermined. Looked up from germline, CDR1 is SGHVS and CDR2 is FQNEAQ. This CDR3 is 14 amino acids long. The V end lost 2 bases, the J end lost 0 bases, and 5 bases lay between the germline ends. The CDR3 reads CASSLTYSYNEQFF. CDR3 coding DNA: TGTGCCAGCAGCTTAACGTACTCCTACAATGAGCAGTTCTTC.

V gene TRBV19 combines with J gene TRBJ1-4, with D possibly matching TRBD1 (6 bases). The V gene lost 3 bases and the J gene lost 8 bases, with 19 bases spanning the gap. Per germline, CDR1 LNHDA and CDR2 SQIVND (reference sequence). This CDR3 region has 16 residues. As DNA, the CDR3 is TGTGCCAGTAGTATCGGGACACAAAGTCGGGGCGAAAAACTGTTTTTT. Translation: CASSIGTQSRGEKLFF.

The V and J genes are TRBV6-5 and TRBJ1-1, with D hard to call. The V gene's germline CDR1 is MNHEY and CDR2 SVGAGI. Trimming pared 3 bases from V and 1 base from J, leaving 6 bases between. The CDR3 is made up of 13 amino acids. CDR3 DNA sequence: TGTGCCAGCAGTTATGATCCGAACACTGAAGCTTTCTTT. Translation gives CASSYDPNTEAFF.

The chain is built from TRBV19 and TRBJ1-1, with D unclear. Per the germline V gene, CDR1 is LNHDA and CDR2 is SQIVND (reference sequence). The CDR3 has 14 amino acids. Trimming pared 6 bases from V and 5 bases from J, leaving 16 bases between. CDR3 nucleotides: TGTGCCAGTAGACAACCGGACCTGCGGACTGAAGCTTTCTTT. It codes for CASRQPDLRTEAFF.

V is TRBV7-6 and J is TRBJ2-2; 11 nucleotides line up with TRBD1. Unmatched junction bases numbered 11, after V lost 4 bases and J lost 7 bases. The CDR3 covers 17 residues. In germline, CDR1 is SGHVS, CDR2 FNYEAQ. CDR3 in DNA: TGTGCCAGCAGCTCAACACCGGGACAGGGGGGTTTCGGGGAGCTGTTTTTT. Translating it yields CASSSTPGQGGFGELFF. The variable domain in full, with the rest retrieved from reference TRBV7-6 and TRBJ2-2, is GAGVSQSPRYKVTKRGQDVALRCDPISGHVSLYWYRQALGQGPEFLTYFNYEAQQDKSGLPNDRFSAERPEGSISTLTIQRTEQRDSAMYRCASSSTPGQGGFGELFFGEGSRLTVL.

The J gene is TRBJ2-3, the V gene TRBV6-4; D is unclear. Germline loops: CDR1 MRHNA, CDR2 SNTAGT. The V and J ends lost 7 bases and 6 bases respectively, with 5 bases between them. This CDR3 has 10 residues. CDR3 region: CASKRDTQYF. As DNA, the CDR3 is TGTGCCAGCAAAAGGGATACGCAGTATTTT.

The chain recombines TRBV28 with TRBJ1-6, with 8 positions matching TRBD1. This CDR3 is built from 16 residues. Germline-derived CDR1 and CDR2 are MDHEN and SYDVKM. Trimming took 6 bases from V and 4 from J; bases not matched to a gene: 8. The CDR3 region is CASSRDRGHYNSPLHF. The CDR3 DNA reads TGTGCCAGCAGCCGCGACAGGGGCCATTATAATTCACCCCTCCACTTT.

The chain is built from TRBV11-2 and TRBJ2-2; D remains unclear. This CDR3 comprises 13 residues. V dropped 0 bases and J dropped 4 bases, with 3 bases sitting between them. CDR1 and CDR2 (germline): SGHAT, FQNNGV. The CDR3 DNA is TGTGCCAGCAGCTTAGATCTCACCGGGGAGCTGTTTTTT. Translated, it gives CASSLDLTGELFF.

The gene calls are TRBV7-2 and TRBJ2-1; 10 nucleotides align to TRBD2. The V gene's germline CDR1 is SGHTA and CDR2 FQGNSA. Trimming took 5 bases from V and 4 from J; bases not matched to a gene: 5. This CDR3 is 15 amino acids long. The CDR3 loop is CASSPGTSDYNEQFF. CDR3 DNA sequence: TGTGCCAGCAGCCCGGGGACTAGCGATTACAATGAGCAGTTCTTC. The full variable domain, rest sourced from reference TRBV7-2 and TRBJ2-1, is GAGVSQSPSNKVTEKGKDVELRCDPISGHTALYWYRQSLGQGLEFLIYFQGNSAPDKSGLPSDRFSAERTGGSVSTLTIQRTQQEDSAVYLCASSPGTSDYNEQFFGPGTRLTVL.

Points on this clone: The same CDR3 is also encoded by other DNA sequences in this sample. The V call is TRBV18, the J call TRBJ1-1; D unresolved. The CDR3 runs 14 residues. Trimming removed 6 bases from V and 1 base from J, with 12 bases in between. The germline V gene has CDR1 KGHSH and CDR2 LQKENI. DNA of the CDR3: TGTGCCAGCTCGCCCCAAGAGGGGAACACTGAAGCTTTCTTT. As protein: CASSPQEGNTEAFF.

The J gene is TRBJ1-6, the V gene TRBV28; TRBD1 matches 9 bases. The CDR3 sequence is 14 residues long. The junction had 4 bases not matched to a gene; V was cut back by 6 bases and J by 7 bases. CDR1 is MDHEN, CDR2 SYDVKM, per germline. CDR3 protein: CASSQGQGNSPLHF. The CDR3 nucleotides read TGTGCCAGCAGCCAGGGACAGGGAAATTCACCCCTCCACTTT.

The V gene is TRBV5-1, the J gene TRBJ2-3; D not certain. Germline V gives CDR1 SGHRS, CDR2 YFSETQ. The CDR3 extends over 12 amino acids. The V end was cut by 7 bases, the J end by 0 bases, with 6 bases between. CDR3 in DNA: TGCGCCAGCGGGTTGAGCACAGATACGCAGTATTTT. As protein: CASGLSTDTQYF.

CDR3 coding DNA: TGTGCCATCAGTGAGTCCATGATAGCGGGAGGGAGCACAGATACGCAGTATTTT. This sequence encodes CAISESMIAGGSTDTQYF. The V call is TRBV10-3, the J call TRBJ2-3; 11 bases are shared with TRBD2. Per germline, CDR1 ENHRY and CDR2 SYGVKD. The CDR3 has 18 residues. V shed 0 bases, J shed 0 bases, and the junction held 5 bases outside the gene matches.

V and J are TRBV6-6 and TRBJ2-5; perhaps TRBD2 as D (6 bases). CDR1 and CDR2 from the germline V gene are MNHNY and SVGAGI (reference sequence). V lost 5 bases to trimming and J lost 5 bases, with 24 bases between them. CDR3 length equals 17 residues. The CDR3 loop reads CASSQASREVRGETQYF. The CDR3 region has the DNA TGTGCCAGCAGTCAGGCGAGCAGGGAGGTTCGGGGTGAGACCCAGTACTTC.

The V gene is TRBV29-1, the J gene TRBJ2-5; 9 positions match TRBD1. The CDR3 spans 15 residues. V was pared by 4 bases and J by 5 bases, with 11 bases of the junction left unmatched. CDR1 SQVTM and CDR2 ANQGSEA come from the germline V gene. This chain's CDR3 is CSVARDRVTGETQYF. The CDR3 nucleotides are TGCAGCGTTGCCCGGGACAGGGTGACGGGGGAGACCCAGTACTTC.

The rearrangement links TRBV5-1 to TRBJ1-2, with no clear D. Deletions cut 3 bases from V and 8 bases from J, with 14 bases between. There are 13 residues in the CDR3. Germline V gives CDR1 SGHRS, CDR2 YFSETQ. This CDR3 is CASSSRDTVGYTF. The DNA of the CDR3 is TGCGCCAGCAGCTCCCGAGACACCGTCGGCTACACCTTC.

The chain couples TRBV4-1 to TRBJ2-7; unclear D gene. Germline CDR1 reads MGHRA; CDR2 reads YSYEKL. The CDR3 is 14 amino acids. V was cut by 0 bases and J by 2 bases, with 8 bases left in between. The CDR3 DNA is TGCGCCAGCAGCCAAGACACAAACCCCTACGAGCAGTACTTC. It encodes CASSQDTNPYEQYF.

The chain has TRBV27 and TRBJ1-6; D is unclear. This CDR3 contains 18 residues. CDR1 and CDR2 (germline): MNHEY, SMNVEV (reference sequence). Trimming took 5 bases from V and 0 from J, leaving 17 bases between them. CDR3 amino acids: CASSAPRASASYNSPLHF. The CDR3 DNA reads TGTGCCAGCAGTGCCCCCCGGGCCTCCGCCTCCTATAATTCACCCCTCCACTTT.